Sequencing of this T cell receptor beta chain was carried out in a study of T cell repertoires in cytomegalovirus infection. TCRdb redid the calling of the reads with MiXCR, one entry per CDR3 protein. The sample holds 130,000 or so distinct CDR3 sequences, about 6.5% seen once. Study outcomes and limitations: The study found HLA-C-restricted CMV-specific TCR beta clonotypes dominating the ex vivo response.

This CDR3 region has 15 residues. CDR1 and CDR2 from the germline V gene are KGHSH and LQKENI. Trimming shortened V by 6 bases and J by 3 bases, and 17 bases separated the two germline ends. Many counts were recorded for this clonotype. Its antigen is not identified. The sequenced sample was PBMCs. The genes are TRBV18 and TRBJ1-1, with unresolved D. The TCR sequence derives from a human donor in good health (CMV status not recorded). Some clones in this sample may be carry-over from other donors' samples. The chain's CDR3 is CASSDTSVGDTEAFF. The CDR3, as DNA: TGTGCCAGCTCGGATACGTCTGTCGGGGACACTGAAGCTTTCTTT.